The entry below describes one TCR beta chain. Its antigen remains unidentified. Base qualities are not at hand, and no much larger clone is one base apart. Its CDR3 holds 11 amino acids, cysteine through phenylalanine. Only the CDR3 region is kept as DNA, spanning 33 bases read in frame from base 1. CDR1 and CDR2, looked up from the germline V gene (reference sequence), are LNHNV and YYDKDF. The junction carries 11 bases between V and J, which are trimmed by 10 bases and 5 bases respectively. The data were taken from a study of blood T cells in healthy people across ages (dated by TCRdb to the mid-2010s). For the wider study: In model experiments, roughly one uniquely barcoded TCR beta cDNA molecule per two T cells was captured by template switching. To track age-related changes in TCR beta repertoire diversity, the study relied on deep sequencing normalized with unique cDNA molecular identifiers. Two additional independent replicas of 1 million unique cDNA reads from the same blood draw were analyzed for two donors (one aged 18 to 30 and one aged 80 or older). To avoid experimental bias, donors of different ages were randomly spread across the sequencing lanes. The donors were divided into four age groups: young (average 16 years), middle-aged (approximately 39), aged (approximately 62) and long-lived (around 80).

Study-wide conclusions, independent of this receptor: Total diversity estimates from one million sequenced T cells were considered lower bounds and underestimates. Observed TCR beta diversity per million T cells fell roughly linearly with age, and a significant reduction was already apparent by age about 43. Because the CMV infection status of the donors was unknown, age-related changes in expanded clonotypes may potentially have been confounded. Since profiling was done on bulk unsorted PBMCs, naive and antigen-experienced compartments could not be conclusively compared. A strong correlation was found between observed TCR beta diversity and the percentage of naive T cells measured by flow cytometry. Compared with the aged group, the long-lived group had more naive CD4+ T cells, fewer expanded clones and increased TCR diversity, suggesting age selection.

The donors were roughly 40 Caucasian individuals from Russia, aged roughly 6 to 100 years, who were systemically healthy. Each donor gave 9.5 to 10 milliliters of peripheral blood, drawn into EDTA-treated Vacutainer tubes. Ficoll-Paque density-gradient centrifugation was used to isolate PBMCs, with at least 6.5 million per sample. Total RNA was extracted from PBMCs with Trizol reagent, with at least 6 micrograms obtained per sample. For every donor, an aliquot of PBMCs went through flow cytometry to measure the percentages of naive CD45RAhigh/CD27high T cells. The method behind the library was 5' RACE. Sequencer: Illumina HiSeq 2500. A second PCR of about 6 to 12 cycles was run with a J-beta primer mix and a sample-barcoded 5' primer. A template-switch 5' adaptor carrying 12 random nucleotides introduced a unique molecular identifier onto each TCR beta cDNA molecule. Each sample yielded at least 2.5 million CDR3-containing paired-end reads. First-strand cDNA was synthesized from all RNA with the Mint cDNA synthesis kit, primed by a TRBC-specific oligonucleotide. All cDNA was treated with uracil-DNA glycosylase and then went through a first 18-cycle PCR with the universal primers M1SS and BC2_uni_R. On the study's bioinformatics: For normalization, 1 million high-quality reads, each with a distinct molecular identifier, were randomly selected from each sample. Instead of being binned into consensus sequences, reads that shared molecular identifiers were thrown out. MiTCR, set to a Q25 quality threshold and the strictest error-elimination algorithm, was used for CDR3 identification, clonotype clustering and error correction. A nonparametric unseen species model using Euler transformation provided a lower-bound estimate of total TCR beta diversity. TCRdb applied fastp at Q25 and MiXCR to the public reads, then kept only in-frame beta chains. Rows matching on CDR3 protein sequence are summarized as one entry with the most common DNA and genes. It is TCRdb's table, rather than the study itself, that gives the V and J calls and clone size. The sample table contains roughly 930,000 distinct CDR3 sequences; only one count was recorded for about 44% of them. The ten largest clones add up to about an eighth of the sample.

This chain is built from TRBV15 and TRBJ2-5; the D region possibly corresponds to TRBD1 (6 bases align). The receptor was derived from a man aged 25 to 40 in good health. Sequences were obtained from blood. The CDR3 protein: CAIQGTETQYF. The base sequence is TGTGCCATACAGGGCACGGAGACCCAGTACTTC.